This TCR beta chain was retrieved from a study of shared clonotypes between healthy human individuals. Assay: immunoSEQ multiplex PCR; the TCRdb copy retains only in-frame clones and omits some. The data contain roughly 2 million clones, about 94% of them singletons. Healthy HIV-negative adults with no recent acute infections or vaccinations were recruited as donors. This CDR3 contains 16 residues. Trimming stripped 4 bases from V and 1 base from J, with 13 bases between. CDR1 is ENHRY, CDR2 SYGVKD, per germline. Sequences were obtained from naive CD4+ T cells sorted from blood. The subset is: CD45RA+ positively selected. This receptor was identified in a man younger than 35 in good health. This chain links TRBV10-3 with TRBJ2-2; possible D gene TRBD1, 6 bases. The CDR3 DNA reads as TGTGCCATCAGTGGGCCGGGACAAGTGAACACCGGGGAGCTGTTTTTT. Residues: CAISGPGQVNTGELFF.